This entry lists 13 T cell receptor beta chains sequenced from one sample in a study of CD8+ T cells in alopecia areata. Sequencing relied on a cDNA template that was reverse transcribed from extracted RNA. TCRdb's copy holds only in-frame clones and misses some; the assay was immunoSEQ multiplex PCR. The sample records hundreds of thousands of clones, approximately 61% being singletons. The sample was CD4+ T cells sorted from blood, taken at week 0. The receptors were gathered from a human donor with alopecia areata.

The V gene is TRBV30, the J gene TRBJ1-2; a possible D gene is TRBD1 (6 bases). CDR1 and CDR2 (germline): GTSNPN, SVGIG (reference sequence). This CDR3 has 15 residues. V dropped 0 bases and J dropped 8 bases, with 19 bases sitting between them. The DNA of the CDR3 is TGTGCCTGGAGTGTCGGGAACAGGGCAAGAACGGGCTACACCTTC. Translating it yields CAWSVGNRARTGYTF.

This chain links TRBV11-1 with TRBJ2-2; D possibly matches TRBD1 or TRBD2 (5 bases each). The CDR3 extends over 17 amino acids. V lost 6 bases and J 1 base, leaving 18 bases between the germline ends. Germline lookup yields CDR1 SGHAT and CDR2 FQDESV (reference sequence). CDR3 region: CASSLGPRQVNTGELFF. CDR3 DNA sequence: TGTGCCAGCAGTCTGGGACCCCGCCAGGTGAACACCGGGGAGCTGTTTTTT.

The CDR3 is CASSVDLAGGPVGNEQFF. CDR3 nucleotides: TGTGCCAGCAGCGTAGACCTAGCGGGGGGGCCGGTAGGCAATGAGCAGTTCTTC. The chain employs TRBV9 and TRBJ2-1; 12 bases match TRBD2. CDR3 length: 18 residues. With V trimmed by 0 bases and J by 6 bases, 10 bases remained unmatched. From germline, CDR1 is SGDLS and CDR2 YYNGEE.

The V and J genes are TRBV29-1 and TRBJ2-5; 11 bases align to TRBD2. Losses at the gene ends were 4 bases for V and 5 bases for J; bases not matched to a gene: 6. The CDR3 runs to 14 residues. CDR1 and CDR2 from the germline V gene are SQVTM and ANQGSEA. The CDR3 region has the DNA TGCAGCGTTGCCCTAGCGGGGGGTGGTGAGACCCAGTACTTC. It specifies CSVALAGGGETQYF.

The chain recombines TRBV7-8 with TRBJ1-1, with TRBD1 matching 10 bases. The V gene's germline CDR1 is SGHVS and CDR2 FQNEAQ. This CDR3 is built from 14 residues. Germline trimming cut 5 bases from V and 7 bases from J; bases unmatched to any gene: 7. The CDR3 nucleotides are TGTGCCAGCAGCGTCCGGGACAGGGGCGTTGAAGCTTTCTTT. Residues: CASSVRDRGVEAFF.

This sequence joins TRBV7-9 and TRBJ2-7; D is undetermined. V shed 5 bases and J shed 3 bases, with 17 bases lying between them. CDR3 length equals 15 residues. Germline-derived CDR1 and CDR2 are SEHNR and FQNEAQ (reference sequence). CDR3 DNA: TGTGCCAGCAGCCCCGAAGGGATGGGCCACTACGAGCAGTACTTC. As protein: CASSPEGMGHYEQYF.

The CDR3 bases are TGCGCCAGCAGTCGACCGGGACAGAACTCCTACGAGCAGTACTTC. It encodes CASSRPGQNSYEQYF. The chain recombines TRBV4-1 with TRBJ2-7; 7 bases line up with TRBD1. The ends lost 6 bases at V and 0 bases at J; junction bases unmatched: 8. Looked up from germline, CDR1 is MGHRA and CDR2 is YSYEKL. The CDR3 is 15 amino acids.

J is TRBJ2-3 and V is TRBV13; 10 bases line up with TRBD2. The length of the CDR3 is 16 residues. The germline gives CDR1 PRHDT, CDR2 FYEKMQ (reference sequence). Trimming cost V 0 bases and J 5 bases; bases outside gene matches: 5. The DNA of the CDR3 is TGTGCCAGCAGCTTAGGAGCGGGGGGGCTGGTAGATACGCAGTATTTT. Translation: CASSLGAGGLVDTQYF.

The rearrangement links TRBV29-1 to TRBJ2-7, with a possible D match to TRBD2 (5 bases). Germline V gene lookup returns CDR1 SQVTM and CDR2 ANQGSEA. V dropped 4 bases and J dropped 3 bases, with 13 bases sitting between them. CDR3 length equals 13 residues. The DNA for the CDR3 is TGCAGCGTTGTCGAGGGAGTGAGCTACGAGCAGTACTTC. This gives the protein CSVVEGVSYEQYF.

The chain couples TRBV29-1 to TRBJ2-2; possibly TRBD2 for D (5 bases). Germline V gene data show CDR1 as SQVTM and CDR2 as ANQGSEA. V lost 1 base and J lost 0, with 6 bases in between. The CDR3 totals 14 residues. CDR3 in DNA: TGCAGCGTTGAAGGACTACCGAACACCGGGGAGCTGTTTTTT. As protein: CSVEGLPNTGELFF.

The chain joins TRBV14 to TRBJ2-5; D is unclear. Germline lookup yields CDR1 SGHDN and CDR2 FVKESK. This CDR3 has 12 amino acids. The germline V and J ends were trimmed by 4 bases and 5 bases, with 8 bases remaining between them. CDR3 sequence (DNA): TGTGCCAGCAGCCGCCAGGCGGAGACCCAGTACTTC. Amino acids: CASSRQAETQYF. The full variable domain, its missing parts supplied by reference TRBV14 and TRBJ2-5, is EAGVTQFPSHSVIEKGQTVTLRCDPISGHDNLYWYRRVMGKEIKFLLHFVKESKQDESGMPNNRFLAERTGGTYSTLKVQPAELEDSGVYFCASSRQAETQYFGPGTRLLVL.

The chain carries TRBV6-6 and TRBJ2-1; D not resolved. CDR1 is MNHNY and CDR2 is SVGAGI in the germline V gene (reference sequence). The CDR3 runs to 11 residues. Trimming stripped 6 bases from V and 8 bases from J, with 8 bases between. CDR3 amino acids: CASRLVYEQFF. Here the CDR3 DNA reads TGTGCCAGCAGGCTAGTCTATGAGCAGTTCTTC.

This clone was counted between two and nine times. The chain couples TRBV11-2 to TRBJ2-7; TRBD1 matches at 9 bases. The CDR3 loop spans 17 amino acids. Germline values: CDR1 SGHAT, CDR2 FQNNGV. V was clipped by 1 base and J by 1 base; unmatched bases: 8. CDR3 sequence (DNA): TGTGCCAGCAGCTTAGGAGAACGCGGGACAGGGTCCTACGAGCAGTACTTC. Translating gives CASSLGERGTGSYEQYF.